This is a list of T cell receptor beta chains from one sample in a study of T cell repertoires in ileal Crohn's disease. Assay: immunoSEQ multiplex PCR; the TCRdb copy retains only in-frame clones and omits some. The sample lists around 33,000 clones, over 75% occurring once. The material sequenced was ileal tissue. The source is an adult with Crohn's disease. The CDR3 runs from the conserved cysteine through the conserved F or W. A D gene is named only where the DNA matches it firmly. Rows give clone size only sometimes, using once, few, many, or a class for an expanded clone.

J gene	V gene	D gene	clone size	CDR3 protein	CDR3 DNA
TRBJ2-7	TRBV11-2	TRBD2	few	CASSLEGLAYEQYF	TGTGCCAGCAGCTTAGAAGGACTAGCTTACGAGCAGTACTTC
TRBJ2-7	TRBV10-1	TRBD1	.	CASKGQGDSYEQYF	TGCGCCAGCAAGGGACAGGGGGACTCCTACGAGCAGTACTTC
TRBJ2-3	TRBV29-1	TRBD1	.	CSVHGQGGVTDTQYF	TGCAGCGTTCATGGACAGGGGGGAGTGACAGATACGCAGTATTTT
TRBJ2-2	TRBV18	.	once	CASSPVGRATGELFF	TGTGCCAGCTCACCGGTAGGGCGGGCCACCGGGGAGCTGTTTTTT
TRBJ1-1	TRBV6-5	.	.	CASRPHGDAAAFF	TGTGCCAGCAGGCCACATGGTGACGCAGCGGCTTTCTTT
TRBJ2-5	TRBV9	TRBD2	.	CASSAGTSGGAGETQYF	TGTGCCAGCAGCGCCGGGACTAGCGGGGGGGCCGGAGAGACCCAGTACTTC
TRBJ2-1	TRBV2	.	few	CASSEWGKADNEQFF	TGTGCCAGCAGTGAATGGGGAAAAGCGGACAATGAGCAGTTCTTC
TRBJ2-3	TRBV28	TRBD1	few	CASSLGTGGADTQYF	TGTGCCAGCAGTTTGGGGACAGGGGGCGCAGATACGCAGTATTTT
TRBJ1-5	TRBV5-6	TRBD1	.	CASSFTTGGNQPQHF	TGTGCCAGCAGCTTTACGACAGGGGGCAATCAGCCCCAGCATTTT
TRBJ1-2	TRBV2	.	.	CASSDIRGYGYTF	TGTGCCAGCAGTGATATTCGGGGGTATGGCTACACCTTC
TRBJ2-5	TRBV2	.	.	CASRYLGETQYF	TGTGCCAGCAGATACCTCGGGGAGACCCAGTACTTC
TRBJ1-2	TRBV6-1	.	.	CASRGVAGESLGYTF	TGTGCCAGCAGAGGGGTGGCAGGGGAAAGCCTTGGCTACACCTTC